This entry describes one T cell receptor (beta chain). Its specificity is unknown. CDR3 size: 14 residues. V lost 5 bases to trimming and J lost 1 base, with 9 bases between them. Germline lookup yields CDR1 MNHEY and CDR2 SVGAGI. The sample comes from a study of Ad26.COV2.S vaccination and SARS-CoV-2 variants. Whole-study context: Doses of Ad26.COV2.S were injected into muscle once or twice, 56 days apart.

Specified treatment: over 15 received Ad26.COV2.S at low or high dose, single or two shots; 5 received placebo; per-sample allocation not given. It was on day 63 after the first vaccine or placebo injection that samples were taken. Profiled with immunoSEQ multiplex PCR; TCRdb holds only in-frame clones, not every one. The sample shows around 320,000 clones, around 86% of them seen only once. Notes on the study in general: TCR breadth and depth analyses may have underestimated total T cell responses. Vaccinees showed greater spike-specific TCR breadth than placebo recipients.

The sequencing here drew on peripheral blood, taken in a trial of Ad26.COV2.S vaccine versus placebo. The source is a person between 18 and 60 years old who received the Ad26.COV2.S COVID-19 vaccine or a placebo. The chain recombines TRBV6-5 with TRBJ1-5; tentatively, D is TRBD1 (5 bases). The CDR3 sequence is CASSLRDSNQPQHF. The CDR3, as DNA: TGTGCCAGCAGTCTCCGGGACAGCAATCAGCCCCAGCATTTT.